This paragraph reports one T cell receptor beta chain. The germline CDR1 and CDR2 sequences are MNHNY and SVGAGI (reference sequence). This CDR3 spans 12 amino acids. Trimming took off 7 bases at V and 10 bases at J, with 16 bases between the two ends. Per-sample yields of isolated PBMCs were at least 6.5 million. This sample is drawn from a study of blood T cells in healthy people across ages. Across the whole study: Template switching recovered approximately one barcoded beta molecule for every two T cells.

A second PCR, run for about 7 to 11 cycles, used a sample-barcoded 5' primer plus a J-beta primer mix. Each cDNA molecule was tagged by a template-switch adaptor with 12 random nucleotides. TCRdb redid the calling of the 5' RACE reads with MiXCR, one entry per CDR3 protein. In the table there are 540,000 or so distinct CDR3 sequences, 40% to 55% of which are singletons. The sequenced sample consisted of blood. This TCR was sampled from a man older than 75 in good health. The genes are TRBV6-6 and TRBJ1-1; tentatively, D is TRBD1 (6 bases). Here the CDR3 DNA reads TGTGCCAGCATCAAGACCCCAGGGGTAGCTTTCTTT. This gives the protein CASIKTPGVAFF.